A selection of T cell receptor beta chains follows, all from one sample in a study of blood T cell repertoires in COVID-19. Here immunoSEQ multiplex PCR was the method, and the copy in TCRdb shows in-frame clones only, minus some. This sample yields under 200,000 clones, of which 87% are seen a single time; roughly 3.3% belongs to the top ten. The specimen sequenced was peripheral blood. These receptors originate from a man aged 18 to 35 with active or convalescent COVID-19. The CDR3 runs from the conserved cysteine through the conserved F or W. The D gene is left open where the match is weak. The size entry is marked missing in some rows and otherwise reads once, few, many or a size class.

v_gene,j_gene,d_gene,abundance,CDR3nt,CDR3aa
TRBV9,TRBJ2-1,TRBD1,NA,TGTGCCAGCAGCCGGACAGGGTACAATGAGCAGTTCTTC,CASSRTGYNEQFF
TRBV21-1,TRBJ1-5,NA,few,TGTGCCAGCAGCACTCCGTACAGGTCGTATAGCAATCAGCCCCAGCATTTT,CASSTPYRSYSNQPQHF
TRBV19,TRBJ1-5,NA,few,TGTGCCAGTAGCTGGACAGTTGGGGATCAGCCCCAGCATTTT,CASSWTVGDQPQHF
TRBV19,TRBJ1-1,TRBD1,NA,TGTGCCACTCTCGCAGGGGGCAATTGGGACACTGAAGCTTTCTTT,CATLAGGNWDTEAFF
TRBV19,TRBJ1-3,NA,NA,TGTGCCAGTAGTATAGGGCCGGAGGCTGGAAACACCATATATTTT,CASSIGPEAGNTIYF
TRBV11-2,TRBJ2-7,NA,NA,TGTGCCAGCAGCTTAGCTGGTGCGGAAACCTACGAGCAGTACTTC,CASSLAGAETYEQYF
TRBV20-1,TRBJ1-6,TRBD1,NA,TGCAGTGCTAGTGACAGGGGTGGGTCACCCCTCCACTTT,CSASDRGGSPLHF
TRBV7-2,TRBJ2-7,TRBD2,few,TGTGCCAGCAGCTTGAGAGCGGGGTGGGATGAGCAGTACTTC,CASSLRAGWDEQYF
TRBV4-3,TRBJ2-3,TRBD2,NA,TGCGCCAGCAGCCAAGAGTGGACTAGCGGGGGTACGCAGTATTTT,CASSQEWTSGGTQYF
TRBV4-1,TRBJ2-5,NA,NA,TGCGCCAGCAGCCCCTCGGGGGAGACCCAGTACTTC,CASSPSGETQYF
TRBV4-3,TRBJ1-5,TRBD1,NA,TGCGCCAGCAGCCAAGATTGGGCCCAGGGGGGCCAGCCCCAGCATTTT,CASSQDWAQGGQPQHF
TRBV5-1,TRBJ1-3,NA,NA,TGCGCCAGCAGCTACGGGTCGACGGCTGGAAACACCATATATTTT,CASSYGSTAGNTIYF